The 25 T cell receptor beta chains in this list originate from one sample, sequenced in a study of memory CD8 T cells in hepatitis C reinfection. Time point described: pre-reinfection, 55 to 20 weeks before reinfection detection. Sorted cells were sequenced directly ex vivo without any in vitro expansion. Profiling relied on immunoSEQ multiplex PCR, and the TCRdb table lists in-frame clones only, not all of them. The data contain 40,000 to 60,000 clones, under 90% of them seen just once; the ten biggest clones take up around 1%. Sequenced material: naive CD8+ T cells sorted from blood. These receptors originate from a man younger than 30 with hepatitis C virus infection.

J is TRBJ1-4 and V is TRBV5-1, with D possibly TRBD1 on 6 matching bases. Germline assignment: CDR1 SGHRS and CDR2 YFSETQ. This CDR3 is built from 16 residues. The V end was cut by 2 bases, the J end by 5 bases, with 16 bases between. CDR3 sequence reads: CASSFGWGQENEKLFF. As DNA, the CDR3 is TGCGCCAGCAGCTTTGGATGGGGGCAAGAGAATGAAAAACTGTTTTTT.

This rearrangement joins TRBV27 to TRBJ2-3; no firm D call. V was cut by 6 bases and J by 1 base, with 8 bases left in between. The CDR3 length is 13 residues. From germline, CDR1 is MNHEY and CDR2 SMNVEV (reference sequence). The CDR3 DNA reads TGTGCCAGCAGCCTTCTTCGCACAGATACGCAGTATTTT. Protein: CASSLLRTDTQYF.

V gene TRBV11-2 combines with J gene TRBJ2-1, with D maybe TRBD2 (5 bases). Trimming removed 5 bases from V and 3 bases from J, with 14 bases in between. The CDR3 is 15 amino acids. Germline CDR1 is SGHAT and CDR2 is FQNNGV. The CDR3: CASSGVRTYYNEQFF. CDR3 nucleotides: TGTGCCAGCAGCGGGGTCCGGACTTACTACAATGAGCAGTTCTTC.

The chain carries TRBV19 and TRBJ1-1; maybe TRBD1 (6 bases). Germline assignment: CDR1 LNHDA and CDR2 SQIVND (reference sequence). V gave up 4 bases and J gave up 1 base, with 10 bases separating them. This CDR3 contains 14 residues. The CDR3 loop is CASSTLQGNTEAFF. CDR3 bases: TGTGCCAGTAGTACGTTACAGGGGAACACTGAAGCTTTCTTT.

The rearrangement uses TRBV7-9 and TRBJ2-5; no definite D call. The length of the CDR3 is 14 residues. V was pared by 1 base and J by 0 bases, with 6 bases between. The germline V gene has CDR1 SEHNR and CDR2 FQNEAQ (reference sequence). In DNA form, the CDR3 reads TGTGCCAGCAGCTTAGGGGCTTACCAAGAGACCCAGTACTTC. It yields the protein CASSLGAYQETQYF.

The chain links TRBV5-1 to TRBJ2-7; TRBD1 matches 9 bases. Trimming took 6 bases from V and 3 from J; bases not matched to a gene: 10. Per the germline V gene, CDR1 is SGHRS and CDR2 is YFSETQ. The CDR3 consists of 15 residues. The CDR3 DNA follows: TGCGCCAGCACCCCATGGACAGGGGATTACTACGAGCAGTACTTC. Amino acid sequence: CASTPWTGDYYEQYF.

The genes are TRBV15 and TRBJ2-2; 9 bases agree with TRBD1. Losses at the gene ends were 1 base for V and 5 bases for J; bases not matched to a gene: 5. Germline assignment: CDR1 LNHNV and CDR2 YYDKDF (reference sequence). CDR3 length equals 16 residues. The CDR3 nucleotides are TGTGCCACCAGCAGAGGGGGGACAGGGTGGACCGGGGAGCTGTTTTTT. It is translated as CATSRGGTGWTGELFF.

The chain recombines TRBV2 with TRBJ1-4; a possible D gene is TRBD1 (5 bases). The V gene lost 6 bases and the J gene lost 4 bases, with 24 bases spanning the gap. CDR1 and CDR2 (germline): SNHLY, FYNNEI. The CDR3 runs 18 residues. The CDR3 reads CASSPFDGEAGGNEKLFF. CDR3 DNA sequence: TGTGCCAGCAGCCCCTTTGATGGGGAGGCGGGGGGTAATGAAAAACTGTTTTTT.

The rearrangement joins TRBV4-1 to TRBJ2-7; 7 nucleotides agree with TRBD2. V trimming: 3 bases; J trimming: 3 bases; junction bases outside the gene matches: 8. This CDR3 is built from 15 residues. From germline, CDR1 is MGHRA and CDR2 YSYEKL. CDR3 amino acids: CASSQSWRESYEQYF. DNA for the CDR3: TGCGCCAGCAGCCAGTCTTGGCGGGAGAGCTACGAGCAGTACTTC.

This chain connects TRBV9 to TRBJ1-3; D is ambiguous. CDR1 and CDR2 (germline): SGDLS, YYNGEE. The CDR3 consists of 13 residues. V was cut by 3 bases and J by 7 bases, with 11 bases left in between. Here the CDR3 DNA reads TGTGCCAGCAGCGCTGAGGGCGGGAACACCATATATTTT. This encodes CASSAEGGNTIYF.

V gene TRBV15 combines with J gene TRBJ1-2; possible D gene TRBD1, 5 bases. Trimming shortened V by 5 bases and J by 5 bases, and 18 bases separated the two germline ends. The CDR3 loop spans 15 amino acids. Germline lookup yields CDR1 LNHNV and CDR2 YYDKDF (reference sequence). The CDR3 region has the DNA TGTGCCACCAGCGCAAGCGGGACGGATCCTTATGGCTACACCTTC. It yields the protein CATSASGTDPYGYTF.

The chain combines TRBV19 with TRBJ2-7; possible D gene TRBD2, 5 bases. Trimming pared 8 bases from V and 0 bases from J, leaving 14 bases between. The CDR3 contains 14 residues. Germline-derived CDR1 and CDR2 are LNHDA and SQIVND (reference sequence). The chain's CDR3 is CASSFDYPSYEQYF. The DNA of the CDR3 is TGTGCCAGTTCTTTCGACTACCCCTCCTACGAGCAGTACTTC.

This clone showed up just a few times. The rearrangement uses TRBV5-6 and TRBJ1-4, with D unclear. Germline V gene lookup returns CDR1 SGHDT and CDR2 YYEEEE. CDR3 length: 13 amino acids. Trimming pared 0 bases from V and 6 bases from J, leaving 6 bases between. The CDR3 spells CASSLGQYEKLFF. As DNA, the CDR3 is TGTGCCAGCAGCTTGGGGCAGTATGAAAAACTGTTTTTT.

The rearrangement links TRBV7-9 to TRBJ1-4, with 7 bases fitting TRBD1. The CDR3 sequence is 15 residues long. Germline V CDR1 and CDR2: SEHNR, FQNEAQ (reference sequence). J was trimmed by 4 bases and V by 0 bases; bases with no gene match: 2. In DNA form, the CDR3 reads TGTGCCAGCAGCTTAGCGGCAGGGGGTAATGAAAAACTGTTTTTT. Its translation is CASSLAAGGNEKLFF.

This chain joins TRBV4-1 and TRBJ2-1; 10 bases fit TRBD1. Germline values: CDR1 MGHRA, CDR2 YSYEKL. CDR3 size: 15 residues. V lost 0 bases to trimming and J lost 7 bases; unmatched junction nucleotides: 3. CDR3 region: CASSQEGTGANEQFF. CDR3 DNA sequence: TGCGCCAGCAGCCAAGAAGGGACAGGGGCGAATGAGCAGTTCTTC.

The chain has TRBV6-4 and TRBJ1-6; D is unresolved. CDR3 size: 17 residues. Per the germline V gene, CDR1 is MRHNA and CDR2 is SNTAGT. The V and J ends lost 0 bases and 4 bases respectively, with 13 bases between them. CDR3 sequence (DNA): TGTGCCAGCAGTGACTCAGGGTATACGGGATATAATTCACCCCTCCACTTT. It translates to CASSDSGYTGYNSPLHF.

The V call is TRBV5-5, the J call TRBJ2-5, with a weak D call TRBD1 (5 bases). Germline CDR1 reads SGHKS; CDR2 reads YYEKEE (reference sequence). Trimming cost V 1 base and J 2 bases, with 18 bases left between them. The CDR3 runs 17 residues. The CDR3 sequence: CASSLPGSQVGQETQYF. The CDR3, as DNA: TGTGCCAGCAGCTTGCCGGGTTCACAGGTCGGTCAAGAGACCCAGTACTTC.

The chain uses TRBV28 and TRBJ1-1; D call uncertain. CDR3 length: 14 residues. With 3 bases removed from V and 6 bases from J, the gap between germline ends came to 14 bases. Germline CDR1 reads MDHEN; CDR2 reads SYDVKM. CDR3 loop: CASSFGGRPAEAFF. Written as DNA, the CDR3 is TGTGCCAGCAGTTTCGGAGGGAGGCCAGCTGAAGCTTTCTTT.

The chain employs TRBV5-4 and TRBJ2-3; 8 positions match TRBD2. This CDR3 comprises 14 residues. Per germline, CDR1 SGHNT and CDR2 YYREEE (reference sequence). J lost 3 bases, V lost 0 bases, and 0 bases had no gene match. The CDR3 spells CASSLVAGTDTQYF. CDR3 DNA sequence: TGTGCCAGCAGCTTGGTAGCGGGGACAGATACGCAGTATTTT.

The chain joins TRBV7-8 to TRBJ2-3, with TRBD2 identical over 7 bases. Losses at the gene ends were 2 bases for V and 3 bases for J; bases not matched to a gene: 2. Germline CDR1 is SGHVS and CDR2 is FQNEAQ. The CDR3 covers 14 residues. The CDR3 here is CASSLSGRTDTQYF. The CDR3 DNA is TGTGCCAGCAGCTTATCCGGGAGGACAGATACGCAGTATTTT.

The chain links TRBV5-6 to TRBJ2-3; 13 bases match TRBD2. Germline values: CDR1 SGHDT, CDR2 YYEEEE. Losses at the gene ends were 6 bases for V and 5 bases for J; bases not matched to a gene: 9. This CDR3 has 16 residues. The DNA for the CDR3 is TGTGCCAGCAACCCTGGGGGACTAGCGGGACGAGATACGCAGTATTTT. Translation: CASNPGGLAGRDTQYF.

The chain is built from TRBV6-5 and TRBJ1-1; tentative D call: TRBD1 (6 bases). The germline gives CDR1 MNHEY, CDR2 SVGAGI. Trimming pared 0 bases from V and 7 bases from J, leaving 6 bases between. CDR3 length equals 12 residues. CDR3 in amino acids: CASSYSGGEAFF. CDR3 DNA: TGTGCCAGCAGTTACTCAGGGGGTGAAGCTTTCTTT.

J is TRBJ1-2 and V is TRBV7-9; 11 nucleotides align to TRBD1. Germline CDR1 reads SEHNR; CDR2 reads FQNEAQ (reference sequence). The CDR3 spans 15 residues. J gave up 5 bases and V 5 bases, and 7 bases lay outside the gene matches. Here the CDR3 reads CASSPSGTGGYGYTF. CDR3 bases: TGTGCCAGCAGCCCGTCGGGGACAGGGGGATATGGCTACACCTTC.

V and J are TRBV27 and TRBJ2-7, with 7 bases lining up with TRBD1. This CDR3 region has 17 residues. Germline CDR1 MNHEY, CDR2 SMNVEV (reference sequence). Germline trimming cut 3 bases from V and 2 bases from J; bases unmatched to any gene: 13. The CDR3 sequence: CASSFNSFGQETYEQYF. Here the CDR3 DNA reads TGTGCCAGCAGTTTTAACTCCTTTGGACAGGAGACCTACGAGCAGTACTTC.

The chain links TRBV28 to TRBJ2-7, with TRBD1 matching over 8 bases. Germline CDR1 is MDHEN and CDR2 is SYDVKM. With V trimmed by 6 bases and J by 6 bases, 10 bases remained unmatched. The CDR3 has 14 residues. CDR3 bases: TGTGCCAGCAGCCCGCGTCAGGGGGCGTTCGAGCAGTACTTC. It specifies CASSPRQGAFEQYF.